These 16 T cell receptor beta chains share one sample of origin, sequenced in a study of regulatory T cells in long-lasting Graves disease. iRepertoire HTBI primers and Arm-PCR of CDR3 regions built TCR beta libraries. TCRdb recomputed calls from the multiplex PCR reads with MiXCR, one row per CDR3 protein. Found here are about 330,000 distinct CDR3 sequences, about 16% of them singletons; the top ten hold around 20%. Time point given: newly diagnosed GD, antithyroid drugs for less than 3 months. Generation of the TCR library employed RNA extracted from PBMCs. The data also belong to a second study, concerning T cells in Graves' hyperthyroidism and ophthalmopathy.

The sample was peripheral blood mononuclear cells (PBMCs), taken at new diagnosis, from a patient treated with antithyroid drugs. The receptors were sampled from a woman between 18 and 30 years old with Graves disease.

This clonotype appeared many times. The V call is TRBV10-3, the J call TRBJ1-2, with TRBD1 identical over 7 bases. Unmatched junction bases numbered 18, after V lost 0 bases and J lost 5 bases. Germline CDR1 is ENHRY and CDR2 is SYGVKD. This CDR3 has 19 residues. CDR3 DNA: TGTGCCATCAGTGAGTCGGAAGGGGGCGCAGTCCTTTCTGTGTATGGCTACACCTTC. Translation gives CAISESEGGAVLSVYGYTF.

The table lists this clonotype with many counts. The junction shows a germline mismatch at one end, possibly a read error. The J gene is TRBJ2-7, the V gene TRBV5-1, with no clear D. The CDR3 loop spans 15 amino acids. Germline V gene sequence: CDR1 SGHRS, CDR2 YFSETQ. The DNA for the CDR3 is TGTGCCAGCAGCCCCAACGTCCTTAACTTCTACGAGCAGTACTTC. It codes for CASSPNVLNFYEQYF.

In this sample, this clonotype turned up many times. The rearrangement uses TRBV7-2 and TRBJ2-7, with unresolved D. Germline CDR1 reads SGHTA; CDR2 reads FQGNSA. This CDR3 spans 14 amino acids. The V end was cut by 1 base, the J end by 3 bases, with 10 bases between. DNA of the CDR3: TGTGCCAGCAGCTTAGGGGGATCCTACTACGAGCAGTACTTC. Translated, it gives CASSLGGSYYEQYF.

The chain joins TRBV14 to TRBJ2-1; D unclear. Trimming took 0 bases from V and 2 from J, leaving 14 bases between them. This CDR3 has 17 amino acids. In germline, CDR1 is SGHDN, CDR2 FVKESK. CDR3 nucleotide sequence: TGTGCCAGCAGCCAAGAAGGCGACCAGCGAGCCTACAATGAGCAGTTCTTC. It is translated as CASSQEGDQRAYNEQFF.

For this clonotype: A read error may account for a junction end that differs from germline. The chain links TRBV5-1 to TRBJ1-4; TRBD1 agrees at 9 bases. Germline V gene sequence: CDR1 SGHRS, CDR2 YFSETQ. There are 14 residues in the CDR3. CDR3 in amino acids: CASSNTGGNVKLFF. In DNA form, the CDR3 reads TGCGCCAGCAGCAACACAGGGGGCAATGTAAAACTGTTTTTT.

This clonotype came up once. This chain connects TRBV5-1 to TRBJ2-7; 14 nucleotides align to TRBD2. The CDR3 is made up of 18 amino acids. Germline CDR1 SGHRS, CDR2 YFSETQ. V shed 4 bases, J shed 0 bases, and the junction held 9 bases outside the gene matches. The CDR3 protein is CASSSQGTSGSSSYEQYF. CDR3 coding DNA: TGCGCCAGCAGCAGCCAAGGGACTAGCGGGAGTAGCTCCTACGAGCAGTACTTC.

This clonotype was recorded at least ten times. This chain links TRBV5-1 with TRBJ2-2; 8 nucleotides align to TRBD1. CDR3 length: 15 residues. Germline CDR1 reads SGHRS; CDR2 reads YFSETQ. V shed 2 bases, J shed 3 bases, and the junction held 3 bases outside the gene matches. CDR3 nucleotide sequence: TGCGCCAGCAGCTTCAGGGGGCTGGACACCGGGGAGCTGTTTTTT. Translating gives CASSFRGLDTGELFF.

As to this clonotype: This may stem from a read error, because a much larger clone lies one nucleotide away. The V gene is TRBV7-3, the J gene TRBJ2-7, with 7 bases identical to TRBD2. From germline, CDR1 is SGHTA and CDR2 FQGTGA. This CDR3 spans 14 amino acids. The V gene end was trimmed by 5 bases and the J gene end by 0 bases; junction bases not matched to a gene: 4. CDR3 coding DNA: TGTGCCAGCAGCGTCGGGACTACCTCCTACGAGCAGTACTTC. This translates into CASSVGTTSYEQYF.

J is TRBJ2-1 and V is TRBV28, with D possibly TRBD2 on 5 matching bases. Trimming took 6 bases from V and 8 from J, leaving 17 bases between them. Per germline, CDR1 MDHEN and CDR2 SYDVKM. The CDR3 runs 14 residues. The chain's CDR3 is CASSPEGPGYEQFF. The CDR3 coding sequence is TGTGCCAGCAGCCCCGAGGGCCCGGGGTATGAGCAGTTCTTC.

This clonotype was observed at least ten times. V and J are TRBV29-1 and TRBJ1-1; D may be TRBD1 (5 bases). The CDR3 totals 13 residues. Germline assignment: CDR1 SQVTM and CDR2 ANQGSEA. V was trimmed by 4 bases and J by 1 base, leaving 10 bases between them. The CDR3 reads CSVVRDWNTEAFF. The CDR3 DNA follows: TGCAGCGTTGTCCGGGACTGGAACACTGAAGCTTTCTTT.

This clonotype has ten or more counts. The CDR3 protein is CASSLKIGATNEKLFF. CDR3 coding DNA: TGTGCCAGCAGTTTAAAAATCGGGGCAACTAATGAAAAACTGTTTTTT. The chain couples TRBV12-3 or TRBV12-4 to TRBJ1-4; D gene unclear. V dropped 2 bases and J dropped 0 bases, with 10 bases sitting between them. The CDR3 sequence is 16 residues long.

This clonotype was observed at least ten times. This chain's CDR3 is CASSSPKRGGEQYF. In DNA, the CDR3 is TGTGCCAGCAGCTCCCCTAAAAGGGGCGGTGAGCAGTACTTC. The chain employs TRBV11-1 and TRBJ2-7; D is perhaps TRBD1 (5 bases). Trimming cost V 4 bases and J 7 bases, with 17 bases left between them. The CDR3 contains 14 residues. Germline lookup yields CDR1 SGHAT and CDR2 FQDESV (reference sequence).

As concerns this clonotype: A far larger clone is one nucleotide away, so this likely arose from a read error. J is TRBJ2-4 and V is TRBV30; 7 nucleotides agree with TRBD1. The ends lost 0 bases at V and 15 bases at J; junction bases unmatched: 17. The germline V gene encodes CDR1 GTSNPN and CDR2 SVGIG (reference sequence). This CDR3 contains 15 residues. CDR3 residues: CAWSVRQGVRETLYF. CDR3 in DNA: TGTGCCTGGAGTGTACGGCAGGGGGTGCGTGAGACCCTGTACTTC. The full variable domain, in which reference TRBV30 and TRBJ2-4 provide the parts outside the CDR3, is SQTIHQWPATLVQPVGSPLSLECTVEGTSNPNLYWYRQAAGRGLQLLFYSVGIGQISSEVPQNLSASRPQDRQFILSSKKLLLSDSGFYLCAWSVRQGVRETLYFGAGTRLSVL.

This clonotype was found a few times. This rearrangement joins TRBV15 to TRBJ2-7; no reliable D call. With 1 base removed from V and 6 bases from J, the gap between germline ends came to 10 bases. CDR1 LNHNV and CDR2 YYDKDF come from the germline V gene (reference sequence). The CDR3 has 13 amino acids. CDR3 region: CATSRGELSEQYF. DNA for the CDR3: TGTGCCACCAGCAGAGGAGAACTCTCCGAGCAGTACTTC.

This clonotype was seen many times. The chain links TRBV6-1 to TRBJ1-1; the D gene is possibly TRBD1 (6 bases). Germline values: CDR1 MNHNS, CDR2 SASEGT. Trimming shortened V by 3 bases and J by 0 bases, and 8 bases separated the two germline ends. The length of the CDR3 is 14 residues. The CDR3 is CASSETGVNTEAFF. CDR3 nucleotide sequence: TGTGCCAGCAGTGAGACAGGAGTGAACACTGAAGCTTTCTTT.

Of note for this clonotype: This likely reflects a read error, since a far larger clone is one base away. The rearrangement uses TRBV11-1 and TRBJ2-1, with a tentative D call TRBD2 (6 bases). Trimming cost V 5 bases and J 4 bases, with 15 bases left between them. The CDR3 sequence is 15 residues long. CDR1 is SGHAT, CDR2 FQDESV, per germline (reference sequence). The CDR3 reads CASSMLAWMYNEQFF. CDR3 bases: TGTGCCAGCAGCATGCTAGCGTGGATGTACAATGAGCAGTTCTTC.